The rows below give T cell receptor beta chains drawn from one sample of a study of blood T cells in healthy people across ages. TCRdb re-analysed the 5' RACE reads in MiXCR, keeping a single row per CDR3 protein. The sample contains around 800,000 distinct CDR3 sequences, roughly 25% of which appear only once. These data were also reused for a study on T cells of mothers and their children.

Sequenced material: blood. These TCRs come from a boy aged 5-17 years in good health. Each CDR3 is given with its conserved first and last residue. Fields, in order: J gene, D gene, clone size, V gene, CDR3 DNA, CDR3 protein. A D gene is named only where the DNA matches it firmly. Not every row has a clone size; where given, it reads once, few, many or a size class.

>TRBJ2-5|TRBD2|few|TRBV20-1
TGCAGTGCTAATAGCGGGGGGGATAACCAAGAGACCCAGTACTTC
CSANSGGDNQETQYF
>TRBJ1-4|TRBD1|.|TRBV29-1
TGCAGCGTTTCCGGGACAGGGGAGATCGAAAAACTGTTTTTT
CSVSGTGEIEKLFF
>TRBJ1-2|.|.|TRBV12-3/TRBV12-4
TGTGCCAGCAGTTTAGTGGGGGCGATGGGCTATGGCTACACCTTC
CASSLVGAMGYGYTF
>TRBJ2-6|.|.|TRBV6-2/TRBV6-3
TGTGCCAGCAGTTTGGGGTGGCTTTTTAAGTCTGGGGCCAACGTCCTGACTTTC
CASSLGWLFKSGANVLTF
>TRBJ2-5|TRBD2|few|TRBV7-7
TGTGCCAGCGGTATAGCGGGGGCCCAAGAGACCCAGTACTTC
CASGIAGAQETQYF
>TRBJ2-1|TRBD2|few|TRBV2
TGTGCCAGCAGTGAAGGGGGCGGGGGGGCTTCTAATGAGCAGTTCTTC
CASSEGGGGASNEQFF
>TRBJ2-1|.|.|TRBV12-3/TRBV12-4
TGTGCCAGCAGTTTAGCCCCTAGGGCCTACAATGAGCAGTTCTTC
CASSLAPRAYNEQFF
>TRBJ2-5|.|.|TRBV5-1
TGCGCCAGCAGCGCAGGGAGCGGGTTCCCCGAGACCCAGTACTTC
CASSAGSGFPETQYF
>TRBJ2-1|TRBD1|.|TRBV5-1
TGCGCCAGCAGCCCCTCAGGGGGCGCGGGATACAATGAGCAGTTCTTC
CASSPSGGAGYNEQFF
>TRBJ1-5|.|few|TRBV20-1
TGCAGTGCTGTCCTCGGGGGCGGTGAGCCCCAGCATTTT
CSAVLGGGEPQHF
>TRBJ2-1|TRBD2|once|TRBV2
TGTGCCAGCAGTGTACTAGCGGGGGGGCTCGGTGAGCAGTTCTTC
CASSVLAGGLGEQFF
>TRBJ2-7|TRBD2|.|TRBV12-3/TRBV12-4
TGTGCCAGCAGTTTAGACCTCCTAGCGGGGGGCCCCTACGAGCAGTACTTC
CASSLDLLAGGPYEQYF
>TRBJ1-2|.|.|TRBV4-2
TGTGCCAGCAGCCAAGAGGGGGCCCAAGGCTACACCTTC
CASSQEGAQGYTF
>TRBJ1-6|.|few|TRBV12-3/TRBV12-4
TGTGCCTCCGGTTTACCCCTCCACTTT
CASGLPLHF
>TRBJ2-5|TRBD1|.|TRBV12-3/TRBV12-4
TGTGCCAGCAGGCCCGAGGGGACAGCGCCTCAGACCCAGTACTTC
CASRPEGTAPQTQYF
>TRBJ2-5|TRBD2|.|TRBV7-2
TGCGCCAGCAGCCAAGTTGCGGGACTAGCGGGAGGAGAGACCCAGTACTTC
CASSQVAGLAGGETQYF
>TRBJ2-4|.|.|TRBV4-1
TGCGCCAGCAGCCTCCCCCGGGGGGCACTAGCCAAAAACATTCAGTACTTC
CASSLPRGALAKNIQYF
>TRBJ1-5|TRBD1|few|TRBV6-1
TGTGCCAGTGGACAGGGCGGTCAGCCCCAGCATTTT
CASGQGGQPQHF
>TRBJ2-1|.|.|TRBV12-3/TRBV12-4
TGTGCCAGCAGTTTATCCGACACGTGGATCTTC
CASSLSDTWIF
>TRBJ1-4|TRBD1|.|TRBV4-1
TGCGCCAGCAGCCTGGGACAGGGGGCGCGTAGGGTTTGGGAAAAACTGTTTTTT
CASSLGQGARRVWEKLFF
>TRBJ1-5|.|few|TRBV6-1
TGTGCCAGCAGTCGTGACAGTCCGGGGGGCAATCAGCCCCAGCATTTT
CASSRDSPGGNQPQHF
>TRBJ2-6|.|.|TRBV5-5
TGTGCCAGCAGCTGGGGTGCTGGGGCCAACGTCCTGACTTTC
CASSWGAGANVLTF
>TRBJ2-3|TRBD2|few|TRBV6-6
TGTGCCAGCAACCAGCGGGGGGGCACGGATACGCAGTATTTT
CASNQRGGTDTQYF
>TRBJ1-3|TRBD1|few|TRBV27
TGTGCCAGCAGTCCCAGGGGGCACGGTGGAAACACCATATATTTT
CASSPRGHGGNTIYF
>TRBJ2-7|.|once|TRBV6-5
TGTGCCAGCAGTCTAGTGGCGGGGTGGCGGGACGAGCAGTACTTC
CASSLVAGWRDEQYF
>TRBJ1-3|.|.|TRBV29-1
TGCAGCGCAAGGGGTAACAGGGCGTCTGGAAACACCATATATTTT
CSARGNRASGNTIYF
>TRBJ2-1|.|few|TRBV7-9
TGTGCCAGCAGCTCCCGAGGCAGGTTCAGCTCCTACAATGAGCAGTTCTTC
CASSSRGRFSSYNEQFF
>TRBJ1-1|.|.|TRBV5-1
TGCGCCAGCAGCAACCAGCCGGCGGGGGGCACTGAAGCTTTCTTT
CASSNQPAGGTEAFF
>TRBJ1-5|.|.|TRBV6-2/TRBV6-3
TGTGCCAGCAGTTACAGCAGGGGCGGACGCAATCAGCCCCAGCATTTT
CASSYSRGGRNQPQHF
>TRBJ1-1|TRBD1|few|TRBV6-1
TGTGCCAGCAGAGGGACAGGGAGGAACACTGAAGCTTTCTTT
CASRGTGRNTEAFF
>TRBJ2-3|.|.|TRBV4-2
TGTGCCAGCAGCCATGGGGCAGGGTCAGATACGCAGTATTTT
CASSHGAGSDTQYF
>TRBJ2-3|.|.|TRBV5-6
TGTGCCGGCACGTCATCAGGATATACGCAGTATTTT
CAGTSSGYTQYF
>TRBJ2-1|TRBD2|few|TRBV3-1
TGTGCCAGCGGAGGGGGACTAGGGACTTACAATGAGCAGTTCTTC
CASGGGLGTYNEQFF
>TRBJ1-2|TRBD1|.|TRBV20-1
TGCAGTGCTAGTGAGGGGGCGTCTAACTATGGCTACACCTTC
CSASEGASNYGYTF
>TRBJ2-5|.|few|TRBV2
TGTGCCAGCAGTCCCGGGTTCGGAGAGACCCAGTACTTC
CASSPGFGETQYF
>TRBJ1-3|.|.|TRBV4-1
TGCGCCAGCAGCCGCCGGGACATCATACTCTCTGGAAACACCATATATTTT
CASSRRDIILSGNTIYF
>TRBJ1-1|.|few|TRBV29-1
TGCAGCGTTGAAGATCTGGAAGCTTTCTTT
CSVEDLEAFF
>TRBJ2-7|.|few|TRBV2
TGTGCCAGCAGTGACGAAGACGGCTACGAGCAGTACTTC
CASSDEDGYEQYF
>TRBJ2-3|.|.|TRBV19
TGTGCCAGTAGTATAGATGGGTCAGGGGCTGGAGATACGCAGTATTTT
CASSIDGSGAGDTQYF
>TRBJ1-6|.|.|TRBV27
TGTGCCAGCAGTTCTCCAGGGCTAGGTTGGAACTCACCCCTCCACTTT
CASSSPGLGWNSPLHF
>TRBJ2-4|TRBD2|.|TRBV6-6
TGTGCCAGCAGTGAGCCCCCGGGGGGTGCCAAAAACATTCAGTACTTC
CASSEPPGGAKNIQYF
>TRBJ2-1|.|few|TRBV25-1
TGTGCCGGTGCCGTTAATGGGCAGTTCTTC
CAGAVNGQFF
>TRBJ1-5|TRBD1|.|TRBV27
TGTGCCAGCAGTTTATCAAGGGACAGGGCCTTTAATAGCAATCAGCCCCAGCATTTT
CASSLSRDRAFNSNQPQHF
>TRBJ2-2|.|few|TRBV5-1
TGCGCCAGCAGCTTGGGGACCACCACCGGGGAGCTGTTTTTT
CASSLGTTTGELFF
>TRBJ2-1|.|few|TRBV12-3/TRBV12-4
TGTGCCAGCAGTTTAGGGATCCTTTACAATGAGCAGTTCTTC
CASSLGILYNEQFF